This T cell receptor (beta chain) was identified during a study of Tregs in tolerant kidney transplant recipients. Study as a whole: Sorting of CD4+CD25+CD127- cells followed approximately three-day belatacept mixed lymphocyte reactions, sometimes with roughly 5-day graft donor restimulation.

The trim removed 3 bases at V and 1 base at J, leaving 8 bases unmatched. The CDR3 contains 18 residues. Germline-derived CDR1 and CDR2 are MNHEY and SMNVEV (reference sequence). Assay used: immunoSEQ multiplex PCR; TCRdb lists only in-frame clones, some missing. The sample gives 25,000 to 35,000 clones, 82% of which show up once; 2% to 2.5% is in the top ten. As for this clone: The antigen remains unidentified.

Study-wide findings and caveats: The small number of patients limits these findings pending further validation. Activated donor B cell expansion appeared to reveal the most relevant donor-specific TCRbeta repertoire.

Sequenced input: Tregs from blood cultured with allogeneic cells. The chain uses TRBV27 and TRBJ2-3; 12 bases fit TRBD2. The source of this sequence is a human donor in good health. The CDR3 protein is CASSLGLAGGRGTDTQYF. DNA of the CDR3: TGTGCCAGCAGTTTGGGGCTAGCGGGAGGGCGGGGCACAGATACGCAGTATTTT.